This entry lists 32 T cell receptor beta chains sequenced from one sample in a study of regulatory T cells in long-lasting Graves disease. Arm-PCR of CDR3 regions and iRepertoire HTBI primers were the basis on which TCR beta libraries were built. TCRdb re-derived calls from the multiplex PCR reads in MiXCR, one entry per CDR3 protein. The table records about 310,000 distinct CDR3 sequences, around 20% of them present only once. As for time point: persistent/refractory GD, antithyroid drugs over 5 years with positive TRAb. TCR sequences were obtained from RNA taken from PBMCs. Sequencing was performed on peripheral blood mononuclear cells (PBMCs), taken when the disease was refractory, from a patient treated with antithyroid drugs. Receptor source: a female donor with Graves disease.

The gene calls are TRBV19 and TRBJ1-5; D perhaps matches TRBD1 (6 bases). V lost 5 bases and J 4 bases, leaving 15 bases between the germline ends. The germline CDR1 and CDR2 sequences are LNHDA and SQIVND (reference sequence). This CDR3 region has 15 residues. The DNA of the CDR3 is TGTGCCAGTAGTTACAATACAGGGTGGAATCAGCCCCAGCATTTT. This codes for CASSYNTGWNQPQHF.

The V and J genes are TRBV2 and TRBJ2-1; D is unresolved. Germline V gene lookup returns CDR1 SNHLY and CDR2 FYNNEI. V was shortened by 7 bases and J by 5 bases, with 9 bases between the two germline ends. The CDR3 totals 12 residues. The CDR3 sequence: CASMATDNEQFF. The CDR3, as DNA: TGTGCCAGCATGGCGACCGACAATGAGCAGTTCTTC.

This clonotype was counted between two and nine times. The chain couples TRBV29-1 to TRBJ2-3; no clear D. CDR3 length: 13 residues. The V gene's germline CDR1 is SQVTM and CDR2 ANQGSEA. The V end was cut by 4 bases, the J end by 1 base, with 9 bases between. The CDR3 coding sequence is TGCAGCGTTGTGGTTGGGGGCACAGATACGCAGTATTTT. Translation gives CSVVVGGTDTQYF.

CDR3 bases: TGTGCCAGCAGCCAAGATTGGGGGGGCCTACAGACCCAAGAGACCCAGTACTTC. It is translated as CASSQDWGGLQTQETQYF. V gene TRBV14 combines with J gene TRBJ2-5; the D gene is possibly TRBD2 (7 bases). Per germline, CDR1 SGHDN and CDR2 FVKESK. V lost 0 bases, J lost 1 base, and 18 bases lay in between. The CDR3 has 18 amino acids.

The chain recombines TRBV20-1 with TRBJ2-3, with 8 bases lining up with TRBD2. Trimming at V came to 4 bases and at J to 4 bases, leaving 7 bases not matched to a gene. Germline V gene sequence: CDR1 DFQATT, CDR2 SNEGSKA (reference sequence). The CDR3 spans 14 residues. CDR3 nucleotide sequence: TGCAGTGCTACCCCAGCGGGAGTCCCAGATACGCAGTATTTT. This translates into CSATPAGVPDTQYF.

This clonotype was observed at least ten times. One junction end does not reproduce the germline sequence, and a read error may be involved. This chain joins TRBV7-2 and TRBJ1-2; unclear D gene. This CDR3 is built from 14 residues. Looked up from germline, CDR1 is SGHTA and CDR2 is FQGNSA. CDR3 amino acids: CASSLGPGSYGYTF. The CDR3 region has the DNA TGTGCCAGCAGTTTAGGGCCTGGGAGCTATGGCTACACCTTC.

V gene TRBV28 combines with J gene TRBJ2-2, with D possibly TRBD1 on 5 matching bases. Germline values: CDR1 MDHEN, CDR2 SYDVKM. V lost 3 bases to trimming and J lost 6 bases, with 11 bases between them. This CDR3 spans 14 amino acids. DNA for the CDR3: TGTGCCAGCAGTTTTAGGGTAGGGGCCGGGGAGCTGTTTTTT. The encoded protein is CASSFRVGAGELFF.

This clonotype was observed many times. V and J are TRBV12-3 or TRBV12-4 and TRBJ1-5; D not certain. CDR3 size: 14 residues. Trimming removed 1 base from V and 4 bases from J, with 8 bases in between. CDR3 coding DNA: TGTGCCAGCAGTTTAGGGGCGGCGAATCAGCCCCAGCATTTT. This encodes CASSLGAANQPQHF.

For this clonotype: A read error may be the cause here, since a much bigger clone is one base away. The rearrangement uses TRBV19 and TRBJ2-2, with TRBD2 identical over 8 bases. Germline trimming cut 7 bases from V and 2 bases from J; bases unmatched to any gene: 6. The germline V gene encodes CDR1 LNHDA and CDR2 SQIVND (reference sequence). The CDR3 contains 15 residues. DNA of the CDR3: TGTGCCAGTAAATTGGGACTAGTTAACACCGGGGAGCTGTTTTTT. The encoded protein is CASKLGLVNTGELFF. The variable domain in full, with the rest retrieved from reference TRBV19 and TRBJ2-2, is DGGITQSPKYLFRKEGQNVTLSCEQNLNHDAMYWYRQDPGQGLRLIYYSQIVNDFQKGDIAEGYSVSREKKESFPLTVTSAQKNPTAFYLCASKLGLVNTGELFFGEGSRLTVL.

In this sample, this clonotype turned up many times. The chain uses TRBV27 and TRBJ1-1, with TRBD1 identical over 7 bases. This CDR3 comprises 14 residues. CDR1 is MNHEY, CDR2 SMNVEV, per germline (reference sequence). The ends lost 2 bases at V and 7 bases at J; junction bases unmatched: 7. CDR3 bases: TGTGCCAGCAGTTTAGGGGGGGCAGGGGGTGAAGCTTTCTTT. It yields the protein CASSLGGAGGEAFF.

This clonotype was found many times. The rearrangement joins TRBV28 to TRBJ1-2; D is possibly TRBD1 (5 bases). V lost 10 bases and J 8 bases, leaving 20 bases between the germline ends. The germline V gene encodes CDR1 MDHEN and CDR2 SYDVKM. The CDR3 is 13 residues long. CDR3 region: CATTNGALKGYTF. In DNA, the CDR3 is TGTGCCACCACCAACGGGGCTCTCAAGGGCTACACCTTC.

This clonotype was picked up a small number of times. A much more abundant neighbour one base away suggests this may be a read error. The CDR3 sequence: CASSPGRKHTEAFF. In nucleotides, the CDR3 is TGTGCCAGCAGCCCTGGACGGAAACACACTGAAGCTTTCTTT. The chain joins TRBV3-1 to TRBJ1-1; D not resolved. Germline CDR1 LGHDT, CDR2 YNNKEL (reference sequence). The CDR3 loop spans 14 amino acids. Trimming took off 4 bases at V and 3 bases at J, with 12 bases between the two ends.

The chain carries TRBV27 and TRBJ1-1; D remains ambiguous. The V gene's germline CDR1 is MNHEY and CDR2 SMNVEV (reference sequence). The CDR3 has 13 residues. Between the trimmed V and J ends, which lost 5 bases and 7 bases, there was a span of 14 bases. CDR3 protein: CASSPNGRGEAFF. In DNA form, the CDR3 reads TGTGCCAGCAGTCCGAATGGACGGGGTGAAGCTTTCTTT.

This clonotype was counted ten times or more. The J gene is TRBJ1-6, the V gene TRBV20-1; tentatively, D is TRBD1 (5 bases). The V end was cut by 5 bases, the J end by 5 bases, with 10 bases between. The CDR3 runs to 13 residues. CDR1 and CDR2 (germline): DFQATT, SNEGSKA (reference sequence). CDR3 in DNA: TGCAGTGCTTTTGACAGACATAATTCACCCCTCCACTTT. Residues: CSAFDRHNSPLHF.

There are many counts of this clonotype. The chain uses TRBV28 and TRBJ2-7; TRBD2 is a possible D gene (6 bases). The CDR3 sequence is 14 residues long. Germline CDR1 MDHEN, CDR2 SYDVKM. The V end was cut by 2 bases, the J end by 3 bases, with 11 bases between. CDR3 in DNA: TGTGCCAGCAGTTTAAGGCTAGCGAGCTACGAGCAGTACTTC. This codes for CASSLRLASYEQYF.

The rearrangement joins TRBV7-8 to TRBJ2-3, with a possible D match to TRBD2 (5 bases). Trimming shortened V by 1 base and J by 6 bases, and 17 bases separated the two germline ends. The CDR3 loop spans 16 amino acids. Germline lookup yields CDR1 SGHVS and CDR2 FQNEAQ. The chain's CDR3 is CASSLVYLATADTQYF. The CDR3 DNA follows: TGTGCCAGCAGCTTAGTTTATCTAGCTACCGCGGATACGCAGTATTTT.

This clonotype was observed at least ten times. This chain uses TRBV6-1 with TRBJ1-4; 7 bases agree with TRBD1. Germline V lookup: CDR1 MNHNS, CDR2 SASEGT. Trimming at V came to 6 bases and at J to 3 bases, leaving 10 bases not matched to a gene. The CDR3 extends over 16 amino acids. The CDR3 DNA is TGTGCCAGCAGACCTACAGGGGCGAGGTCTAATGAAAAACTGTTTTTT. Translated: CASRPTGARSNEKLFF.

This clonotype was picked up many times. The chain carries TRBV20-1 and TRBJ1-6; D may be TRBD1 (5 bases). Germline V gene lookup returns CDR1 DFQATT and CDR2 SNEGSKA (reference sequence). Trimming cost V 4 bases and J 10 bases, with 5 bases left between them. CDR3 length: 10 amino acids. The CDR3 sequence: CSAKGSPLHF. As DNA, the CDR3 is TGCAGTGCTAAGGGGTCACCCCTCCACTTT.

This clonotype has just a few counts. This chain joins TRBV20-1 and TRBJ1-6, with D perhaps matching TRBD1 (5 bases). V dropped 1 base and J dropped 10 bases, with 17 bases sitting between them. CDR1 is DFQATT, CDR2 SNEGSKA, per germline (reference sequence). The CDR3 length is 15 residues. The CDR3 nucleotides read TGCAGTGCTAGAGGGACCACGCAGGGAGGCTCACCCCTCCACTTT. Its translation: CSARGTTQGGSPLHF.

The CDR3 here is CASSPPYGNEQFF. The CDR3 DNA reads TGTGCCAGCTCACCACCCTACGGGAATGAGCAGTTCTTC. The gene calls are TRBV18 and TRBJ2-1; D not certain. The germline V gene encodes CDR1 KGHSH and CDR2 LQKENI. Trimming stripped 0 bases from V and 7 bases from J, with 7 bases between. CDR3 size: 13 residues.

The V gene is TRBV11-2, the J gene TRBJ2-2; TRBD1 agrees at 8 bases. Germline CDR1 SGHAT, CDR2 FQNNGV. V gave up 5 bases and J gave up 5 bases; unmatched junction bases: 7. This CDR3 region has 15 residues. In nucleotides, the CDR3 is TGTGCCAGCAGCCCCGGGACAGGTCAGACCGGGGAGCTGTTTTTT. The encoded protein is CASSPGTGQTGELFF.

This clonotype was found many times. The chain couples TRBV7-2 to TRBJ2-7; D remains unclear. CDR1 is SGHTA, CDR2 FQGNSA, per germline. The CDR3 covers 14 residues. With 4 bases removed from V and 0 bases from J, the gap between germline ends came to 10 bases. The CDR3 bases are TGTGCCAGCAGCTACTCCCCCAACTCCTACGAGCAGTACTTC. Amino acids: CASSYSPNSYEQYF.

This clonotype came up many times. The rearrangement uses TRBV28 and TRBJ2-7, with 11 bases aligning to TRBD2. Germline CDR1 reads MDHEN; CDR2 reads SYDVKM. This CDR3 is built from 16 residues. Trimming at V came to 1 base and at J to 4 bases, leaving 6 bases not matched to a gene. The CDR3 loop is CASSLSPWTSGYEQYF. CDR3 DNA: TGTGCCAGCAGTTTATCTCCGTGGACTAGCGGGTACGAGCAGTACTTC.

The table lists this clonotype with many counts. The CDR3: CASSLTEGGYEQFF. CDR3 coding DNA: TGTGCCAGCAGCCTAACTGAGGGAGGGTATGAGCAGTTCTTC. This chain uses TRBV27 with TRBJ2-1; 7 bases are shared with TRBD2. The V gene end was trimmed by 6 bases and the J gene end by 8 bases; junction bases not matched to a gene: 10. Germline CDR1 and CDR2: MNHEY and SMNVEV (reference sequence). The CDR3 has 14 residues.

In this sample, this clonotype turned up a few times. This chain joins TRBV28 and TRBJ2-2; TRBD2 matches at 12 bases. J was trimmed by 6 bases and V by 5 bases; bases with no gene match: 1. From germline, CDR1 is MDHEN and CDR2 SYDVKM. There are 14 residues in the CDR3. This CDR3 is CASSLAGGSGELFF. DNA for the CDR3: TGTGCCAGCAGTCTAGCGGGAGGGTCCGGGGAGCTGTTTTTT.

In regard to this clonotype: One end of the junction varies from germline; a read error may be responsible. V usage is TRBV6-1 and J usage is TRBJ2-4, with a tentative D call TRBD2 (6 bases). Germline values: CDR1 MNHNS, CDR2 SASEGT. The CDR3 is 13 residues long. CDR3 sequence: CASSELAKNIRYF. The CDR3 DNA reads TGTGCCAGTTCTGAACTAGCCAAAAACATTCGGTACTTC.

Turning to this clonotype: A much larger clone lies a single base off, so this may be a read error. This chain links TRBV28 with TRBJ1-4, with TRBD1 matching 8 bases. The closer fit of TRBJ1-6 to the DNA end suggests the J call may be wrong. Germline V lookup: CDR1 MDHEN, CDR2 SYDVKM. CDR3 length: 14 residues. CDR3 DNA sequence: TGTGCCAGCAAAACAGGGGGGTTTAATTCACCCCTCCACTTT. It is translated as CASKTGGFNSPLHF.

At least ten counts were recorded for this clonotype. V gene TRBV12-3 or TRBV12-4 combines with J gene TRBJ1-4, with 8 nucleotides matching TRBD1. With 6 bases clipped from V and 7 bases from J, the junction kept 4 bases outside the gene matches. The CDR3 runs to 13 residues. The CDR3 sequence is CASSRGRVEKLFF. DNA for the CDR3: TGTGCCAGCAGCAGGGGGCGGGTTGAAAAACTGTTTTTT.

The chain's CDR3 is CASSMQRQETQYF. In DNA, the CDR3 is TGTGCCAGTAGTATGCAGCGACAAGAGACCCAGTACTTC. This sequence joins TRBV9 and TRBJ2-5; no clear D gene. V was trimmed by 8 bases and J by 2 bases, leaving 13 bases between them. The CDR3 is 13 amino acids. Germline V gene lookup returns CDR1 SGDLS and CDR2 YYNGEE.

This clonotype was seen many times. The chain links TRBV7-6 to TRBJ2-2; TRBD2 matches at 8 bases. CDR3 length: 16 residues. With 1 base clipped from V and 5 bases from J, the junction kept 6 bases outside the gene matches. The germline V gene has CDR1 SGHVS and CDR2 FNYEAQ. DNA of the CDR3: TGTGCCAGCAGCTTAGACGGCGGGAGGAAGACCGGGGAGCTGTTTTTT. Translating gives CASSLDGGRKTGELFF.

The CDR3 sequence is CASSIAPGMGQETQYF. CDR3 DNA: TGTGCCAGCAGCATCGCCCCAGGGATGGGTCAAGAGACCCAGTACTTC. The chain carries TRBV7-9 and TRBJ2-5; possibly TRBD1 for D (5 bases). This CDR3 region has 16 residues. The germline V gene has CDR1 SEHNR and CDR2 FQNEAQ (reference sequence). V was shortened by 5 bases and J by 2 bases, with 18 bases between the two germline ends.

This chain uses TRBV24-1 with TRBJ2-1; TRBD2 agrees at 11 bases. This CDR3 comprises 16 residues. Trimming took 2 bases from V and 7 from J; bases not matched to a gene: 6. CDR1 KGHDR and CDR2 SFDVKD come from the germline V gene. The CDR3 reads CATSDSGLAEANEQFF. For the CDR3, the DNA is TGTGCCACCAGTGATTCGGGACTAGCGGAAGCGAATGAGCAGTTCTTC.